Below are 14 T cell receptor beta chains sequenced from a single sample in a study of cytomegalovirus exposure and HLA in healthy donors. PCR employed 60 Vbeta and 13 Jbeta primers. Here immunoSEQ multiplex PCR was the method, and the copy in TCRdb shows in-frame clones only, minus some. The sample has more than 95,000 clones, less than 80% seen once. The sequencing sample was made of PBMCs. Source of these receptors: a woman between 50 and 59 years old in good health and CMV-seropositive.

This clone has a handful of counts. This sequence joins TRBV11-2 and TRBJ2-3; 15 bases align to TRBD2. V was clipped by 5 bases and J by 4 bases; unmatched bases: 7. The CDR3 is made up of 17 amino acids. The V gene's germline CDR1 is SGHAT and CDR2 FQNNGV. This CDR3 is CASSRTSGGVSADTQYF. CDR3 in DNA: TGTGCCAGCAGCCGGACTAGCGGGGGGGTATCGGCAGATACGCAGTATTTT. Variable domain in full (rest from reference TRBV11-2 and TRBJ2-3): EAGVAQSPRYKIIEKRQSVAFWCNPISGHATLYWYQQILGQGPKLLIQFQNNGVVDDSQLPKDRFSAERLKGVDSTLKIQPAKLEDSAVYLCASSRTSGGVSADTQYFGPGTRLTVL.

J is TRBJ1-1 and V is TRBV5-6, with TRBD1 matching over 12 bases. CDR3 length: 17 amino acids. The V gene's germline CDR1 is SGHDT and CDR2 YYEEEE. V lost 0 bases, J lost 0 bases, and 3 bases stayed unmatched. Here the CDR3 reads CASSLEGTGGMNTEAFF. CDR3 nucleotide sequence: TGTGCCAGCAGCTTGGAGGGGACAGGGGGCATGAACACTGAAGCTTTCTTT.

The genes are TRBV25-1 and TRBJ2-3; 7 positions agree with TRBD1. V dropped 4 bases and J dropped 1; count of bases not matched to a gene: 11. CDR3 size: 17 residues. The V gene's germline CDR1 is MGHDK and CDR2 SYGVNS. The DNA of the CDR3 is TGTGCCAGCAGTGCTGGGGCCGGACAGGATGGCACAGATACGCAGTATTTT. Residues: CASSAGAGQDGTDTQYF. The whole variable domain, remainder taken from reference TRBV25-1 and TRBJ2-3, is EADIYQTPRYLVIGTGKKITLECSQTMGHDKMYWYQQDPGMELHLIHYSYGVNSTEKGDLSSESTVSRIRTEHFPLTLESARPSHTSQYLCASSAGAGQDGTDTQYFGPGTRLTVL.

In its sample, this clone was seen a few times. The gene calls are TRBV7-9 and TRBJ2-7; D is possibly TRBD1 (6 bases). Germline V lookup: CDR1 SEHNR, CDR2 FQNEAQ (reference sequence). The ends were cut back, 5 bases at V and 3 bases at J, with 14 bases in the middle. The CDR3 is made up of 14 amino acids. The CDR3 DNA follows: TGTGCCAGCAGCCCCCCCTCAGGGGACTACGAGCAGTACGTC. Amino acid sequence: CASSPPSGDYEQYV.

CDR3 sequence: CASSFSGGVRDYGYTF. CDR3 DNA: TGTGCCAGCAGTTTCTCCGGAGGGGTCAGGGACTATGGCTACACCTTC. This chain links TRBV28 with TRBJ1-2; D perhaps matches TRBD1 (5 bases). Per germline, CDR1 MDHEN and CDR2 SYDVKM. This CDR3 is built from 16 residues. Between the trimmed V and J ends, which lost 3 bases and 3 bases, there was a span of 17 bases.

J is TRBJ1-2 and V is TRBV11-2, with TRBD1 identical over 7 bases. CDR3 size: 14 residues. Germline loops: CDR1 SGHAT, CDR2 FQNNGV. Trimming at V came to 5 bases and at J to 2 bases, leaving 5 bases not matched to a gene. The CDR3 loop is CASSPRQGNYGYTF. For the CDR3, the DNA is TGTGCCAGCAGCCCCAGACAGGGAAACTATGGCTACACCTTC.

This chain links TRBV5-1 with TRBJ2-5; 8 bases align to TRBD2. The CDR3 spans 13 residues. Trimming removed 1 base from V and 4 bases from J; junction bases left unmatched: 0. Looked up from germline, CDR1 is SGHRS and CDR2 is YFSETQ. The CDR3 loop is CASSLTSGETQYF. The CDR3 coding sequence is TGCGCCAGCAGCTTGACTAGCGGAGAGACCCAGTACTTC.

The chain uses TRBV29-1 and TRBJ1-4; TRBD1 aligns across 8 bases. There are 18 residues in the CDR3. Germline trimming cut 1 base from V and 6 bases from J; bases unmatched to any gene: 16. Germline V gene lookup returns CDR1 SQVTM and CDR2 ANQGSEA. The DNA of the CDR3 is TGCAGCGTTGAAGTGGACGGGACAGGCCTCCCCTTAGATGAAAAACTGTTTTTT. Residues: CSVEVDGTGLPLDEKLFF.

The CDR3 here is CASSLAHSGGAGETQYF. As DNA, the CDR3 is TGTGCCAGCAGCTTGGCCCATAGCGGGGGGGCAGGGGAGACCCAGTACTTC. This chain links TRBV5-4 with TRBJ2-5; 11 bases align to TRBD2. The CDR3 is made up of 17 amino acids. From germline, CDR1 is SGHNT and CDR2 YYREEE (reference sequence). V trimming: 0 bases; J trimming: 5 bases; junction bases outside the gene matches: 9.

J is TRBJ2-5 and V is TRBV7-9; 9 nucleotides match TRBD2. Unmatched junction bases numbered 4, after V lost 6 bases and J lost 5 bases. Germline lookup yields CDR1 SEHNR and CDR2 FQNEAQ (reference sequence). This CDR3 contains 13 residues. The CDR3 here is CASSPSGIETQYF. For the CDR3, the DNA is TGTGCCAGCAGTCCTAGCGGGATTGAGACCCAGTACTTC.

The chain recombines TRBV19 with TRBJ1-5, with a possible D match to TRBD1 (6 bases). Germline CDR1 LNHDA, CDR2 SQIVND (reference sequence). The V gene lost 6 bases and the J gene lost 5 bases, with 11 bases spanning the gap. CDR3 size: 13 residues. The CDR3 DNA reads as TGTGCCAGTAGCAAAAACAGGGATCAGCCCCAGCATTTT. Translated, it gives CASSKNRDQPQHF.

The chain combines TRBV7-8 with TRBJ1-4; D is uncertain. Between the trimmed V and J ends, which lost 5 bases and 4 bases, there was a span of 17 bases. In germline, CDR1 is SGHVS, CDR2 FQNEAQ. This CDR3 has 16 residues. CDR3 in amino acids: CASSNLAQDFNEKLFF. The DNA of the CDR3 is TGTGCCAGCAGCAACCTCGCTCAGGATTTTAATGAAAAACTGTTTTTT.

The gene calls are TRBV27 and TRBJ1-2; no definite D call. Trimming took off 5 bases at V and 0 bases at J, with 7 bases between the two ends. There are 13 residues in the CDR3. Germline assignment: CDR1 MNHEY and CDR2 SMNVEV (reference sequence). This chain's CDR3 is CASSLHSNYGYTF. CDR3 nucleotide sequence: TGTGCCAGCAGTCTCCACTCTAACTATGGCTACACCTTC.

The chain has TRBV7-2 and TRBJ2-7, with D perhaps matching TRBD2 (6 bases). CDR1 is SGHTA and CDR2 is FQGNSA in the germline V gene. Trimming took off 5 bases at V and 4 bases at J, with 12 bases between the two ends. The CDR3 consists of 13 residues. The DNA for the CDR3 is TGTGCCAGCAGCCGGGCCCGGGGGTACGAGCAGTACTTC. This codes for CASSRARGYEQYF.